A selection of T cell receptor beta chains follows, all from one sample in a study of CD8+ T cells in alopecia areata. The repertoire was sequenced with immunoSEQ multiplex PCR; TCRdb's copy has only in-frame clones and lacks some. Among 250,000 to 300,000 clones listed, roughly 60% were seen once. Material: CD4+ T cells sorted from blood, obtained at week 24, from a patient treated with tofacitinib. The receptors originated from a human donor with alopecia areata. The conserved cysteine and the conserved F or W are not part of the CDR3 here. The order of the fields is V gene, J gene, CDR3 protein.

TRBV30	TRBJ2-1	AWDGGPGEQF
TRBV28	TRBJ1-2	ASSFPPYGYT
TRBV7-9	TRBJ2-3	ASSPHTGTDTQY
TRBV15	TRBJ1-3	ATSTQISGNTIY
TRBV29-1	TRBJ1-1	SAIQGLVNTEAF
TRBV6-4	TRBJ1-6	ASSDGGVGSPLH
TRBV29-1	TRBJ2-1	SVRDSSSAAIQNEQF
TRBV11-2	TRBJ2-2	ASSVNRGEAGELF
TRBV10-2	TRBJ1-5	ASSERDRGFQPQH
TRBV6-5	TRBJ2-3	ASSRGATDTQY
TRBV6-1	TRBJ2-1	ASPDRDRADEQF
TRBV30	TRBJ2-7	AWSRHLYPSYEQY
TRBV2	TRBJ1-5	ASSPRGGSNQPQH
TRBV6-1	TRBJ2-3	ASTWRVSTDTQY
TRBV9	TRBJ2-3	ASSQLAGGQDTQY
TRBV5-4	TRBJ1-2	ASSRPEGQGRDGYT
TRBV29-1	TRBJ1-1	SVVMEFTEAF
TRBV20-1	TRBJ1-1	SASGDTEAF
TRBV5-1	TRBJ2-3	ASSPSAETQY
TRBV25-1	TRBJ1-6	ASSEGVYNSPLH
TRBV5-4	TRBJ2-2	ASNPGNTGELF
TRBV30	TRBJ1-5	AWSAPGQGIVRPQH
TRBV6-6	TRBJ1-1	ASRGYRGEEAEAF
TRBV2	TRBJ1-5	ASRYGPTQPQH
TRBV4-1	TRBJ2-2	ASSPSRLKSEAGELF
TRBV2	TRBJ2-5	ASKGTPEETQY
TRBV5-1	TRBJ2-2	ASSLSQRGELF
TRBV19	TRBJ1-1	ASSIPRRNTEAF
TRBV7-6	TRBJ2-1	ASSLEFLAGAYNEQF
TRBV28	TRBJ2-1	ASSLVGAAYNEQF
TRBV11-1	TRBJ2-7	ASTPRGGAYEQY
TRBV6-1	TRBJ1-6	ASSVNRGEPLH